Sequencing of this TCR beta chain was carried out in a study of T cell responses to AZD1222 COVID-19 vaccine. Study conclusions and caveats: White British donors predominated, females outnumbered males, and clonal diversity was possibly underestimated. Close to half of spike-specific TCRs reportedly recognize unmutated variant regions.

Sequencing used immunoSEQ multiplex PCR; TCRdb keeps in-frame clones, though not all of them. The repertoire holds tens of thousands of clones, with around 87% as singletons. Germline lookup yields CDR1 SGHTA and CDR2 FQGNSA. This CDR3 has 15 amino acids. Trimming left V 1 base short and J 7 bases short, with 14 bases between. The study pooled second doses at about 4 or about 12 weeks. Comments on this clone: As yet, its antigen is unknown.

The chain combines TRBV7-2 with TRBJ1-5; possibly TRBD1 for D (6 bases). Sequencing used peripheral blood, obtained 28 days after the second AZD1222 dose. The receptor comes from an adult who received the AZD1222 COVID-19 vaccine. The CDR3 region is CASSLVPGQGQPQHF. CDR3 DNA: TGTGCCAGCAGCTTAGTCCCGGGACAAGGGCAGCCCCAGCATTTT.